One sample yielded the 6 T cell receptor beta chains listed below, sequenced in a study of blood T cell repertoires in COVID-19. Sequenced by immunoSEQ multiplex PCR; TCRdb stores in-frame clones only, minus some. The data contain roughly 49,000 clones, approximately 87% of them seen just once; the ten biggest clones take up roughly 12%. The sequenced sample was peripheral blood. These receptors were collected from a human donor in a cohort sampled during active COVID-19.

The CDR3 DNA reads TGTGCCAGCAGCTCCAATCAGGGGGCAGGGGAGACCCAGTACTTC. Its translation is CASSSNQGAGETQYF. The chain has TRBV6-2 or TRBV6-3 and TRBJ2-5; 8 nucleotides agree with TRBD1. V trimming: 6 bases; J trimming: 5 bases; junction bases outside the gene matches: 11. CDR1 is MNHEY and CDR2 is SVGEGT in the germline V gene. The CDR3 extends over 15 amino acids.

This chain connects TRBV29-1 to TRBJ2-5; D is perhaps TRBD2 (6 bases). The CDR3 contains 15 residues. Germline V CDR1 and CDR2: SQVTM, ANQGSEA. V shed 3 bases and J shed 4 bases, with 18 bases lying between them. This chain's CDR3 is CSVDSSRDSIETQYF. CDR3 DNA: TGCAGCGTTGATTCGTCCAGGGACTCCATAGAGACCCAGTACTTC.

The chain recombines TRBV7-2 with TRBJ2-7; 7 nucleotides match TRBD1. The junction had 14 bases not matched to a gene; V was cut back by 3 bases and J by 0 bases. The length of the CDR3 is 18 residues. Per germline, CDR1 SGHTA and CDR2 FQGNSA. The CDR3 DNA sequence: TGTGCCAGCAGCTTCTCAACCGGGACAGCAACCACCTCCTACGAGCAGTACTTC. It translates to CASSFSTGTATTSYEQYF.

This clone was observed a handful of times. The genes are TRBV12-3 or TRBV12-4 and TRBJ1-2; D gene unclear. The germline V and J ends were trimmed by 3 bases and 11 bases, with 16 bases remaining between them. The CDR3 is 13 residues long. The CDR3 loop is CASSFNYAAAYTF. The CDR3 DNA sequence: TGTGCCAGCAGTTTTAATTACGCGGCAGCATACACCTTC.

This chain uses TRBV27 with TRBJ2-7; 8 nucleotides align to TRBD1. The CDR3 sequence is 14 residues long. V shed 3 bases, J shed 7 bases, and the junction held 8 bases outside the gene matches. Germline V gene lookup returns CDR1 MNHEY and CDR2 SMNVEV (reference sequence). The CDR3 is CASSFSQGAGEQYF. CDR3 DNA: TGTGCCAGCAGTTTCAGTCAGGGGGCGGGGGAGCAGTACTTC.

Regarding this clone: This CDR3 fails to terminate in the conserved phenylalanine or tryptophan, so it likely reflects a read error. The limits of the CDR3 on the DNA are not certain, so only TCRdb's listed CDR3 is given. CDR3 sequence reads: CASRPFALQKGRV. This chain connects TRBV5-4 to TRBJ1-1. The CDR3 is 13 amino acids long, termini counted. Germline CDR1 is SGHNT and CDR2 is YYREEE (reference sequence).